What follows are 16 T cell receptor beta chains derived from one specimen sequenced in a study of T cells in Graves' hyperthyroidism and ophthalmopathy. The TCR beta CDR3 regions underwent amplification using RNA transcripts as the source. The primer set for the first-round RT-PCR of the TCR CDR3 was HTBI. TCRdb re-called the multiplex PCR reads through MiXCR, storing one row per CDR3 protein. The sample has more than 650,000 distinct CDR3 sequences, roughly 15% seen once. Sequenced input: blood. Receptors were obtained from a woman under 30 with Graves' hyperthyroidism.

The V and J genes are TRBV10-3 and TRBJ2-3; unclear D gene. Germline V gene sequence: CDR1 ENHRY, CDR2 SYGVKD. This CDR3 is built from 11 residues. Trimming removed 6 bases from V and 4 bases from J, with 5 bases in between. The CDR3 reads CAISTSDTQYF. In DNA form, the CDR3 reads TGTGCCATCAGCACGTCAGATACGCAGTATTTT.

The chain couples TRBV19 to TRBJ1-4; 8 bases match TRBD1. From germline, CDR1 is LNHDA and CDR2 SQIVND (reference sequence). There are 14 residues in the CDR3. V dropped 7 bases and J dropped 10; count of bases not matched to a gene: 11. CDR3 sequence reads: CASNGQGASGKLFF. The CDR3 bases are TGTGCCAGTAACGGACAGGGTGCCTCCGGAAAACTGTTTTTT.

This clonotype was seen more than once but under ten times. The V and J genes are TRBV28 and TRBJ2-7; TRBD2 might be the D (5 bases). This CDR3 has 13 residues. The V end lost 8 bases, the J end lost 6 bases, and 17 bases lay between the germline ends. Germline CDR1 reads MDHEN; CDR2 reads SYDVKM. Written as DNA, the CDR3 is TGTGCCAGCGGGAGTGATGGGGTCCTCGAGCAGTACTTC. It yields the protein CASGSDGVLEQYF.

This clonotype was counted ten times or more. This chain connects TRBV20-1 to TRBJ2-3; 9 bases agree with TRBD2. The trim removed 6 bases at V and 3 bases at J, leaving 7 bases unmatched. Germline CDR1 reads DFQATT; CDR2 reads SNEGSKA (reference sequence). This CDR3 has 14 amino acids. The CDR3 DNA reads TGCAGTGCCCAGCGGGGGGCCCCTACAGATACGCAGTATTTT. Protein: CSAQRGAPTDTQYF.

This clonotype has a count of ten or more. J is TRBJ2-7 and V is TRBV28, with 10 bases matching TRBD1. Trimming removed 2 bases from V and 2 bases from J; junction bases left unmatched: 3. The CDR3 extends over 15 amino acids. Germline V gene sequence: CDR1 MDHEN, CDR2 SYDVKM. The CDR3 here is CASSLPGQGPYEQYF. CDR3 nucleotide sequence: TGTGCCAGCAGTTTACCGGGACAGGGGCCCTACGAGCAGTACTTC.

In this sample, this clonotype turned up many times. The chain links TRBV20-1 to TRBJ2-7; D remains ambiguous. Between the trimmed V and J ends, which lost 3 bases and 5 bases, there was a span of 11 bases. Germline V gene lookup returns CDR1 DFQATT and CDR2 SNEGSKA (reference sequence). The CDR3 contains 12 residues. The CDR3 DNA reads as TGCAGTGCTAGGAGCGACGGGCACGAGCAGTACTTC. Translation: CSARSDGHEQYF.

This chain connects TRBV11-2 to TRBJ2-6, with 10 bases fitting TRBD1. CDR3 size: 20 residues. The V segment lost 2 bases and the J segment 1 base; nucleotides outside the gene matches: 11. Germline assignment: CDR1 SGHAT and CDR2 FQNNGV. The CDR3 spells CASSLPLGDRGFSGANVLTF. The CDR3 DNA reads as TGTGCCAGCAGCTTACCCCTAGGGGACAGGGGTTTTTCTGGGGCCAACGTCCTGACTTTC.

This clonotype showed up just a few times. The chain joins TRBV20-1 to TRBJ2-3; D is unclear. Germline V CDR1 and CDR2: DFQATT, SNEGSKA (reference sequence). This CDR3 has 18 amino acids. V was shortened by 0 bases and J by 1 base, with 20 bases between the two germline ends. The CDR3 bases are TGCAGTGCTAGAGAAGGTCCTAGACCGAATCGCGGCACAGATACGCAGTATTTT. This sequence encodes CSAREGPRPNRGTDTQYF.

The gene calls are TRBV6-2 or TRBV6-3 and TRBJ1-1; TRBD1 matches at 8 bases. Germline-derived CDR1 and CDR2 are MNHEY and SVGEGT. V shed 8 bases and J 6 bases; nucleotides not matched to a gene: 14. The CDR3 consists of 15 residues. This chain's CDR3 is CASRVARGLSPEAFF. The CDR3 DNA reads as TGTGCCAGCCGCGTTGCCAGGGGGCTGTCTCCTGAAGCTTTCTTT.

This clonotype was picked up a small number of times. This chain uses TRBV6-2 or TRBV6-3 with TRBJ1-1; D perhaps matches TRBD1 (6 bases). V lost 4 bases and J lost 6, with 15 bases in between. Germline V CDR1 and CDR2: MNHEY, SVGEGT. This CDR3 contains 14 residues. CDR3 region: CASSSPLGASEAFF. The CDR3 DNA is TGTGCCAGCAGTTCCCCCCTGGGGGCTTCTGAAGCTTTCTTT.

This clonotype was seen more than once but under ten times. The rearrangement uses TRBV5-8 and TRBJ2-7, with no clear D. Trimming stripped 4 bases from V and 0 bases from J, with 11 bases between. Germline loops: CDR1 SGHTS, CDR2 YDEGEE. The CDR3 runs to 14 residues. In DNA, the CDR3 is TGTGCCAGCAGCCTGAAGACAAACTCCTACGAGCAGTACTTC. This sequence encodes CASSLKTNSYEQYF. Variable domain in full (rest from reference TRBV5-8 and TRBJ2-7): EAGVTQSPTHLIKTRGQQATLRCSPISGHTSVYWYQQALGLGLQFLLWYDEGEERNRGNFPPRFSGRQFPNYSSELNVNALELEDSALYLCASSLKTNSYEQYFGPGTRLTVT.

The table lists this clonotype with many counts. CDR3 coding DNA: TGTGCCTGGAGTGTACAGCAGGAACTCTATGGCTACACCTTC. It encodes CAWSVQQELYGYTF. The chain links TRBV30 to TRBJ1-2; D ambiguous. V was pared by 0 bases and J by 4 bases, with 12 bases between. Germline values: CDR1 GTSNPN, CDR2 SVGIG (reference sequence). The length of the CDR3 is 14 residues.

V is TRBV15 and J is TRBJ2-3; 11 bases line up with TRBD1. The V segment lost 3 bases and the J segment 6 bases; nucleotides outside the gene matches: 8. Germline V CDR1 and CDR2: LNHNV, YYDKDF (reference sequence). The CDR3 extends over 16 amino acids. CDR3 amino acids: CATSSRGTGGSDTQYF. The CDR3 bases are TGTGCCACCAGCAGTCGCGGGACAGGGGGAAGTGATACGCAGTATTTT.

This chain joins TRBV28 and TRBJ2-1; the match to TRBD1 covers 7 bases. With 6 bases clipped from V and 12 bases from J, the junction kept 17 bases outside the gene matches. This CDR3 region has 15 residues. Looked up from germline, CDR1 is MDHEN and CDR2 is SYDVKM. CDR3 loop: CASSPGQVLGLGQFF. Written as DNA, the CDR3 is TGTGCCAGCAGCCCTGGACAGGTGCTAGGATTGGGGCAGTTCTTC.

This clonotype appeared many times. This chain connects TRBV28 to TRBJ2-2; D not resolved. V lost 4 bases, J lost 6 bases, and 18 bases lay in between. CDR1 MDHEN and CDR2 SYDVKM come from the germline V gene. The length of the CDR3 is 16 residues. The CDR3 DNA follows: TGTGCCAGCAGTTCTCTGAGGAGACCATCGTCCGGGGAGCTGTTTTTT. This sequence encodes CASSSLRRPSSGELFF.

The chain combines TRBV2 with TRBJ1-3; D may be TRBD1 (5 bases). The CDR3 loop spans 15 amino acids. Germline V gene data show CDR1 as SNHLY and CDR2 as FYNNEI. V lost 5 bases and J 2 bases, leaving 13 bases between the germline ends. The CDR3 here is CASSRIGTAGNTIYF. In DNA form, the CDR3 reads TGTGCCAGCAGTCGGATCGGGACGGCTGGAAACACCATATATTTT.